Listed here are 10 T cell receptor beta chains from one sample, sequenced in a study of shared T cell receptors in the human thymus. This table comes from immunoSEQ multiplex PCR, and its TCRdb copy is limited to in-frame clones, with some not included. The sample lists roughly 560,000 clones; approximately 80% were seen once. The same data also went into a second study, on human thymus T cells.

The specimen sequenced was thymocytes. Every receptor here comes from a boy less than two years old with a congenital heart defect.

The rearrangement joins TRBV25-1 to TRBJ2-3; perhaps TRBD2 as D (5 bases). Germline loops: CDR1 MGHDK, CDR2 SYGVNS. The CDR3 has 15 amino acids. Between the trimmed V and J ends, which lost 3 bases and 0 bases, there was a span of 10 bases. CDR3 region: CASSERLRSTDTQYF. The CDR3 DNA is TGTGCCAGCAGTGAGAGACTACGGAGCACAGATACGCAGTATTTT. The entire variable domain, with the rest obtained from reference TRBV25-1 and TRBJ2-3, is as follows: EADIYQTPRYLVIGTGKKITLECSQTMGHDKMYWYQQDPGMELHLIHYSYGVNSTEKGDLSSESTVSRIRTEHFPLTLESARPSHTSQYLCASSERLRSTDTQYFGPGTRLTVL.

This chain links TRBV19 with TRBJ1-2, with D possibly being TRBD1 (6 bases). The CDR3 spans 14 residues. The V end lost 8 bases, the J end lost 4 bases, and 17 bases lay between the germline ends. The germline CDR1 and CDR2 sequences are LNHDA and SQIVND (reference sequence). This CDR3 is CASQTQGTGYGYTF. Written as DNA, the CDR3 is TGTGCCAGTCAAACTCAGGGGACCGGCTATGGCTACACCTTC. The whole variable domain, remainder taken from reference TRBV19 and TRBJ1-2, is DGGITQSPKYLFRKEGQNVTLSCEQNLNHDAMYWYRQDPGQGLRLIYYSQIVNDFQKGDIAEGYSVSREKKESFPLTVTSAQKNPTAFYLCASQTQGTGYGYTFGSGTRLTVV.

There are a few counts of this clone. V is TRBV5-6 and J is TRBJ1-4, with D perhaps TRBD1 (5 bases). CDR3 length equals 12 residues. V was shortened by 4 bases and J by 8 bases, with 9 bases between the two germline ends. The V gene's germline CDR1 is SGHDT and CDR2 YYEEEE. The CDR3 DNA follows: TGTGCCAGCAGCACTACAGGAGAAAAACTGTTTTTT. Protein product: CASSTTGEKLFF.

This clone was counted a few times. This sequence joins TRBV10-3 and TRBJ2-7; possible D gene TRBD2, 6 bases. Germline CDR1 ENHRY, CDR2 SYGVKD. The CDR3 extends over 14 amino acids. V lost 8 bases to trimming and J lost 0 bases, with 14 bases between them. In DNA, the CDR3 is TGTGCCATCTGGAGCGGGTCTCTCTCCTACGAGCAGTACTTC. Translated: CAIWSGSLSYEQYF.

In its sample, this clone was seen a few times. This sequence joins TRBV5-6 and TRBJ2-3, with 11 bases lining up with TRBD1. The CDR3 contains 15 residues. Looked up from germline, CDR1 is SGHDT and CDR2 is YYEEEE. V was pared by 5 bases and J by 3 bases, with 5 bases of the junction left unmatched. DNA for the CDR3: TGTGCCAGCAGTCGGACAGGGGGCAGGACAGATACGCAGTATTTT. This encodes CASSRTGGRTDTQYF.

This chain joins TRBV6-5 and TRBJ2-7; 7 bases map to TRBD1. CDR3 length: 11 residues. With V trimmed by 8 bases and J by 2 bases, 0 bases remained unmatched. Germline lookup yields CDR1 MNHEY and CDR2 SVGAGI. CDR3 region: CASGTAYEQYF. CDR3 coding DNA: TGTGCCAGCGGGACAGCCTACGAGCAGTACTTC.

This clone was counted only a few times. This chain uses TRBV14 with TRBJ2-1; 9 bases agree with TRBD2. The CDR3 sequence is 15 residues long. CDR1 is SGHDN and CDR2 is FVKESK in the germline V gene. V shed 4 bases, J shed 3 bases, and the junction held 4 bases outside the gene matches. The CDR3 DNA follows: TGTGCCAGCAGCCGGGGCGGGAGGGACTACAATGAGCAGTTCTTC. Protein: CASSRGGRDYNEQFF.

The chain employs TRBV4-2 and TRBJ1-5, with 11 bases lining up with TRBD1. V trimming: 4 bases; J trimming: 7 bases; junction bases outside the gene matches: 3. The germline V gene has CDR1 LGHNA and CDR2 YNFKEQ. The CDR3 consists of 14 residues. For the CDR3, the DNA is TGTGCCAGCAGCCCGCGGGACAGGGGGCAGCCCCAGCATTTT. Protein product: CASSPRDRGQPQHF.

The chain has TRBV6-5 and TRBJ1-6; the D gene is possibly TRBD1 (5 bases). The V gene's germline CDR1 is MNHEY and CDR2 SVGAGI. V lost 0 bases and J lost 16, with 13 bases in between. The CDR3 runs 13 residues. In nucleotides, the CDR3 is TGTGCCAGCAGTTACTCGGAGGGACCGCGACTCCACTTT. Amino acid sequence: CASSYSEGPRLHF.

CDR3 nucleotides: TGCGCCAGCACTGGGGGACACTCTAATGAAAAACTGTTTTTT. Translation: CASTGGHSNEKLFF. The chain joins TRBV10-2 to TRBJ1-4, with a weak D call TRBD1 (6 bases). Trimming shortened V by 7 bases and J by 3 bases, and 12 bases separated the two germline ends. The CDR3 runs to 14 residues. Germline CDR1 WSHSY, CDR2 SAAADI.